The present entry profiles one T cell receptor beta chain with its context. The PCR used 60 Vbeta and 13 Jbeta primers. As processed by the authors: Unique TCR beta chains totaled some 80 million in a later count, with around 10 million of them shared. Libraries were prepared by immunoSEQ multiplex PCR; TCRdb keeps only in-frame clonotypes and omits some of them. V and J calls and clone size are as listed in that table; D and trimming were resolved from the DNA. The sample shows about 150,000 clones, more than 60% of them seen only once. The record originates from a study of cytomegalovirus exposure and HLA in healthy donors. The sequencing sample was made of PBMCs. The sequence was obtained from a woman in her thirties or forties in good health and CMV-seronegative.

The DNA of the CDR3 is TGTGCCAGCAGCCGACCGGACAGGGGAGTTCAAGAGACCCAGTACTTC. It encodes CASSRPDRGVQETQYF. The rearrangement links TRBV13 to TRBJ2-5, with TRBD1 matching 9 bases. The CDR3 covers 16 residues. J gave up 2 bases and V 5 bases, and 9 bases lay outside the gene matches. Germline V gene lookup returns CDR1 PRHDT and CDR2 FYEKMQ (reference sequence).